The 26 T cell receptor beta chains listed next were all sequenced from one sample in a study of graft-versus-host responses after intestinal transplantation. This table comes from immunoSEQ multiplex PCR, and its TCRdb copy is limited to in-frame clones, with some not included. The sample includes about 97,000 clones, 91% of them seen just once. Antigen specificity for these receptors is unknown. The specimen was unstimulated CD4+ T cells sorted from spleen or lymph node cells, collected before transplant. The receptor set was obtained from a human donor who was the organ donor for an intestinal transplant.

The rearrangement joins TRBV6-1 to TRBJ2-7, with D perhaps TRBD2 (5 bases). Germline lookup yields CDR1 MNHNS and CDR2 SASEGT. V was shortened by 5 bases and J by 4 bases, with 12 bases between the two germline ends. This CDR3 has 13 amino acids. CDR3 sequence reads: CASSHVEGYEQYF. CDR3 nucleotides: TGTGCCAGCAGTCACGTAGAGGGTTACGAGCAGTACTTC.

V is TRBV19 and J is TRBJ1-1, with a weak D call TRBD1 (6 bases). Trimming shortened V by 5 bases and J by 3 bases, and 13 bases separated the two germline ends. Germline V gene sequence: CDR1 LNHDA, CDR2 SQIVND (reference sequence). This CDR3 region has 14 residues. The CDR3 DNA reads as TGTGCCAGTAGTGCCACGACAGGAGACACTGAAGCTTTCTTT. Translation: CASSATTGDTEAFF.

There are many counts of this clone. The J gene is TRBJ1-3, the V gene TRBV21-1. TRBV21-1 is annotated as a pseudogene. The CDR3 is made up of 15 amino acids. CDR3 residues: CASRTPRSSGNTIYF. The CDR3 DNA follows: TGTGCCAGCAGGACCCCGCGGAGCTCTGGAAACACCATATATTTT.

The chain joins TRBV9 to TRBJ2-7; D possibly corresponds to TRBD2 (6 bases). CDR1 is SGDLS, CDR2 YYNGEE, per germline. Trimming stripped 0 bases from V and 2 bases from J, with 6 bases between. The CDR3 has 13 residues. The CDR3 DNA reads TGTGCCAGCAGCGTAGGACTAGCCTACGAGCAGTACTTC. It yields the protein CASSVGLAYEQYF.

The table lists this clone with a count of one. The chain uses TRBV30 and TRBJ1-2; 7 bases agree with TRBD1. This CDR3 has 12 residues. In germline, CDR1 is GTSNPN, CDR2 SVGIG (reference sequence). J gave up 7 bases and V 1 base, and 3 bases lay outside the gene matches. CDR3 nucleotide sequence: TGTGCCTGGAGTGGACAGGGTGGTGGCTACACCTTC. This sequence encodes CAWSGQGGGYTF.

The chain carries TRBV7-6 and TRBJ2-1; D not certain. Germline loops: CDR1 SGHVS, CDR2 FNYEAQ. The CDR3 loop spans 14 amino acids. Trimming removed 7 bases at V and 0 bases at J, with 10 bases between. CDR3 loop: CASKFGGSYNEQFF. The DNA for the CDR3 is TGTGCCAGCAAATTTGGCGGCTCCTACAATGAGCAGTTCTTC.

V is TRBV5-6 and J is TRBJ2-5, with unresolved D. CDR1 and CDR2 (germline): SGHDT, YYEEEE. Trimming took off 0 bases at V and 4 bases at J, with 7 bases between the two ends. The CDR3 length is 13 residues. The CDR3 sequence: CASSLGLGETQYF. The CDR3 nucleotides are TGTGCCAGCAGCTTGGGACTGGGAGAGACCCAGTACTTC.

The V call is TRBV6-5, the J call TRBJ1-6, with D possibly TRBD1 on 6 matching bases. The V and J ends lost 7 bases and 0 bases respectively, with 10 bases between them. This CDR3 has 15 amino acids. Per the germline V gene, CDR1 is MNHEY and CDR2 is SVGAGI. Written as DNA, the CDR3 is TGTGCCAGCAATGGGGGCCGCTCCTATAATTCACCCCTCCACTTT. Protein sequence: CASNGGRSYNSPLHF.

The chain links TRBV7-2 to TRBJ2-1, with 11 bases matching TRBD1. From germline, CDR1 is SGHTA and CDR2 FQGNSA. Losses at the gene ends were 5 bases for V and 3 bases for J; bases not matched to a gene: 6. The CDR3 length is 16 residues. CDR3 region: CASSLTGTGGYNEQFF. In DNA, the CDR3 is TGTGCCAGCAGCCTAACCGGGACAGGGGGCTACAATGAGCAGTTCTTC.

V and J are TRBV12-5 and TRBJ2-5; a weak D match, TRBD1 (5 bases). Germline V gene data show CDR1 as LGHNT and CDR2 as FRNRAP. The CDR3 has 13 residues. Trimming took 4 bases from V and 5 from J, leaving 11 bases between them. In DNA, the CDR3 is TGTGCTAGTGGTTGGTCAGGGCGGGAGACCCAGTACTTC. It encodes CASGWSGRETQYF.

The chain combines TRBV18 with TRBJ2-1; possible D gene TRBD2, 6 bases. CDR3 size: 13 residues. V lost 3 bases, J lost 6 bases, and 9 bases lay in between. Germline V CDR1 and CDR2: KGHSH, LQKENI. The DNA of the CDR3 is TGTGCCAGCTCACCGGGACTCATCAATGAGCAGTTCTTC. Protein sequence: CASSPGLINEQFF.

The rearrangement uses TRBV7-2 and TRBJ1-3, with D hard to call. The V gene's germline CDR1 is SGHTA and CDR2 FQGNSA. Trimming removed 0 bases at V and 8 bases at J, with 8 bases between. This CDR3 contains 13 residues. The CDR3 region is CASSLAGGDTIYF. The CDR3 bases are TGTGCCAGCAGCTTAGCGGGCGGGGACACCATATATTTT.

The V and J genes are TRBV5-4 and TRBJ2-5; 16 nucleotides line up with TRBD2. From germline, CDR1 is SGHNT and CDR2 YYREEE (reference sequence). The CDR3 is 16 residues long. Trimming at V came to 4 bases and at J to 5 bases, leaving 5 bases not matched to a gene. CDR3 loop: CASSPGTSGGVETQYF. CDR3 coding DNA: TGTGCCAGCAGCCCAGGGACTAGCGGGGGGGTCGAGACCCAGTACTTC.

The chain links TRBV19 to TRBJ2-7; D possibly corresponds to TRBD1 (6 bases). Germline V CDR1 and CDR2: LNHDA, SQIVND (reference sequence). The V end was cut by 6 bases, the J end by 0 bases, with 12 bases between. This CDR3 comprises 14 residues. The DNA for the CDR3 is TGTGCCAGTAGGTCACAGGGAAGCTCCTACGAGCAGTACTTC. Its translation is CASRSQGSSYEQYF.

The rearrangement joins TRBV4-2 to TRBJ2-7, with TRBD2 matching over 11 bases. The CDR3 is 16 residues long. The germline V gene encodes CDR1 LGHNA and CDR2 YNFKEQ. Germline trimming cut 0 bases from V and 4 bases from J; bases unmatched to any gene: 5. The CDR3 nucleotides are TGTGCCAGCAGCCAAGATGGGGGACTAGCGGCTTACGAGCAGTACTTC. It is translated as CASSQDGGLAAYEQYF.

This clone was picked up one time. J is TRBJ2-3 and V is TRBV30, with 7 bases identical to TRBD2. The length of the CDR3 is 14 residues. The ends lost 0 bases at V and 4 bases at J; junction bases unmatched: 4. Looked up from germline, CDR1 is GTSNPN and CDR2 is SVGIG (reference sequence). CDR3 sequence reads: CAWSVRSGADTQYF. For the CDR3, the DNA is TGTGCCTGGAGTGTACGCAGCGGGGCAGATACGCAGTATTTT. Together with reference TRBV30 and TRBJ2-3, the CDR3 gives the full variable domain: SQTIHQWPATLVQPVGSPLSLECTVEGTSNPNLYWYRQAAGRGLQLLFYSVGIGQISSEVPQNLSASRPQDRQFILSSKKLLLSDSGFYLCAWSVRSGADTQYFGPGTRLTVL.

The chain couples TRBV30 to TRBJ1-3; D remains ambiguous. From germline, CDR1 is GTSNPN and CDR2 SVGIG (reference sequence). CDR3 length: 12 amino acids. V was pared by 6 bases and J by 0 bases, with 6 bases between. CDR3 region: CACRGSGNTIYF. In DNA form, the CDR3 reads TGTGCCTGCCGCGGCTCTGGAAACACCATATATTTT.

This chain connects TRBV15 to TRBJ1-5, with 7 bases fitting TRBD1. J gave up 0 bases and V 0 bases, and 8 bases lay outside the gene matches. The CDR3 totals 18 residues. The V gene's germline CDR1 is LNHNV and CDR2 YYDKDF (reference sequence). The CDR3 coding sequence is TGTGCCACCAGCAGAGAGGGGACAGCTACTTATAGCAATCAGCCCCAGCATTTT. It yields the protein CATSREGTATYSNQPQHF.

CDR3 sequence: CASSPVSTDTQYF. The CDR3 DNA follows: TGCGCCAGCAGCCCGGTTAGCACAGATACGCAGTATTTT. The chain combines TRBV5-1 with TRBJ2-3; no clear D gene. This CDR3 has 13 residues. Germline V gene sequence: CDR1 SGHRS, CDR2 YFSETQ. V lost 4 bases, J lost 0 bases, and 6 bases lay in between.

As regards this clone: This same CDR3 is encoded by further DNA sequences in the sample. The genes are TRBV7-2 and TRBJ2-7; 9 bases are a match to TRBD1. The CDR3 length is 14 residues. V lost 2 bases, J lost 2 bases, and 1 base stayed unmatched. CDR1 is SGHTA and CDR2 is FQGNSA in the germline V gene. The CDR3 DNA follows: TGTGCCAGCAGCTTAAGGGACAGGGCCTACGAGCAGTACTTC. Protein: CASSLRDRAYEQYF.

This chain joins TRBV4-1 and TRBJ1-1; D might be TRBD1 (6 bases). This CDR3 has 14 residues. The germline V gene has CDR1 MGHRA and CDR2 YSYEKL. Deletions cut 0 bases from V and 5 bases from J, with 10 bases between. CDR3: CASSQETGWTEAFF. DNA for the CDR3: TGCGCCAGCAGCCAAGAAACAGGGTGGACTGAAGCTTTCTTT.

This rearrangement joins TRBV7-3 to TRBJ2-5; 10 bases align to TRBD2. Looked up from germline, CDR1 is SGHTA and CDR2 is FQGTGA. The CDR3 spans 14 residues. With V trimmed by 5 bases and J by 5 bases, 5 bases remained unmatched. CDR3 sequence (DNA): TGTGCCAGCAGCCTAGCGGGGGCCGGGGAGACCCAGTACTTC. Encoded protein: CASSLAGAGETQYF.

The chain combines TRBV10-1 with TRBJ2-3, with D perhaps TRBD2 (6 bases). CDR1 and CDR2 (germline): WNHNN, SYGVQD (reference sequence). The CDR3 length is 15 residues. The V end was cut by 2 bases, the J end by 2 bases, with 11 bases between. The CDR3 DNA reads as TGCGCCAGCAGTGAGACCGCGGGGCTCACAGATACGCAGTATTTT. Encoded protein: CASSETAGLTDTQYF.

The CDR3 protein is CASSLAGGMYEQYF. The CDR3 region has the DNA TGTGCCAGCAGCTTGGCGGGGGGCATGTACGAGCAGTACTTC. The genes are TRBV5-4 and TRBJ2-7; tentative D call: TRBD2 (7 bases). The CDR3 has 14 residues. Trimming pared 0 bases from V and 4 bases from J, leaving 11 bases between. Germline V lookup: CDR1 SGHNT, CDR2 YYREEE (reference sequence).

J is TRBJ1-2 and V is TRBV5-4, with TRBD1 identical over 9 bases. Losses at the gene ends were 5 bases for V and 8 bases for J; bases not matched to a gene: 7. The CDR3 length is 13 residues. The germline gives CDR1 SGHNT, CDR2 YYREEE (reference sequence). As DNA, the CDR3 is TGTGCCAGCAGGGACAGGGGAGGTGAGGGCTACACCTTC. Translated, it gives CASRDRGGEGYTF.

The rearrangement uses TRBV4-1 and TRBJ2-5; 7 bases match TRBD2. Gene TRBJ2-7 matches the end of the DNA better, so the J call may be wrong. This CDR3 has 15 amino acids. The germline gives CDR1 MGHRA, CDR2 YSYEKL. CDR3 nucleotide sequence: TGCGCCAGCAGCCAAGATGTTGGGAGGGCGCGCGAGCAGTACTTC. Translation gives CASSQDVGRAREQYF.